This T cell receptor beta chain was captured in a study of vaccination and CD4 T cells after COVID-19. Study information: Post-vaccine sample collection happened at a median of 72 days after dose two, ranging 14 to 241.

Remarks on this clonotype: The antigen remains unidentified.

With the Oncomine TCR Beta short-read assay, DNA from cultured CD4+ T cells was sequenced. Investigators isolated genomic DNA from cultured CD4+ T cells. TCRdb recomputed calls from the PCR reads with MiXCR, one row per CDR3 protein. The data show 25,000 or so distinct CDR3 sequences, around 67% seen once. Trimming removed 6 bases at V and 1 base at J, with 18 bases between. The germline V gene has CDR1 MNHEY and CDR2 SMNVEV (reference sequence). The CDR3 length is 16 residues. Noted treatment: approximately 9-day PBMC culture with coronavirus spike peptide pools or control peptides (ViraFEST assay). None of the healthy vaccine recipients had prior SARS-CoV-2 infection, per negative nucleocapsid antibodies before and after vaccination. Study observations and caveats: Going from about 20 to 38, median SARS-CoV-2-reactive clonotypes did not rise significantly.

The chain carries TRBV27 and TRBJ1-1; D is possibly TRBD1 (5 bases). Specimen: CD4+ T cells from blood, cultured in vitro, collected after SARS-CoV-2 vaccination. The TCR comes from a human donor who received a COVID-19 vaccine. Here the CDR3 reads CASSSARGRRNTEAFF. The CDR3 DNA reads TGTGCCAGCAGCTCTGCCCGGGGACGGAGGAACACTGAAGCTTTCTTT.